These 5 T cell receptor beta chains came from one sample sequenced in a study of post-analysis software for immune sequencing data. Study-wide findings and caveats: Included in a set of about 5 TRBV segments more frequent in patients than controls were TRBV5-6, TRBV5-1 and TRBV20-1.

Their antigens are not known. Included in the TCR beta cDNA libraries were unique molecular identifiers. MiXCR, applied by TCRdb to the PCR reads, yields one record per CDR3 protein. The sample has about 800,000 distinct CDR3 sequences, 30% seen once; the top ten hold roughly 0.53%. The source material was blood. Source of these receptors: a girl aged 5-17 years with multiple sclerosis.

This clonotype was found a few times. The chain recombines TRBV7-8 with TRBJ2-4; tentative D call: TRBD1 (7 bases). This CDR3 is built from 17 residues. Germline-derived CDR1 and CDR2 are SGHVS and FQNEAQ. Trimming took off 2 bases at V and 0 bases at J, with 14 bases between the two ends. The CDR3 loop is CASSLQGGSLAKNIQYF. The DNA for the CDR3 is TGTGCCAGCAGCTTACAGGGGGGCTCGCTAGCCAAAAACATTCAGTACTTC.

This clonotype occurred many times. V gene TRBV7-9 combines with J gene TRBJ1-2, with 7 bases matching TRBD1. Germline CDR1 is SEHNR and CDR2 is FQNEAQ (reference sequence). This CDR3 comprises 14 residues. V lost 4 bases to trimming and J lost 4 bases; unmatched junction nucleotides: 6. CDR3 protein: CASSSDQGGYGYTF. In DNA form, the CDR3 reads TGTGCCAGCAGCTCGGATCAGGGGGGCTATGGCTACACCTTC.

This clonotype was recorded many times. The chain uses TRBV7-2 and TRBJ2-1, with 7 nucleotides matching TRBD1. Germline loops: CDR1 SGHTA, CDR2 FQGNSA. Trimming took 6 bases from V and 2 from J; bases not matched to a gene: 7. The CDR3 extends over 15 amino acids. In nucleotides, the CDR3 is TGTGCCAGCAGTTCCACCGGGACAGCCTACAATGAGCAGTTCTTC. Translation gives CASSSTGTAYNEQFF. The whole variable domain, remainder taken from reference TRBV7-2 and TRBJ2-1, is GAGVSQSPSNKVTEKGKDVELRCDPISGHTALYWYRQSLGQGLEFLIYFQGNSAPDKSGLPSDRFSAERTGGSVSTLTIQRTQQEDSAVYLCASSSTGTAYNEQFFGPGTRLTVL.

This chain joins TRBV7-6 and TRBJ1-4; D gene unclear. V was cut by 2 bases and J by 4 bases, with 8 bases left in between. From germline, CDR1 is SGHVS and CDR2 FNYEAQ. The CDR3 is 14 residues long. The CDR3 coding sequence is TGTGCCAGCAGCTTATTTGGAGTTAATGAAAAACTGTTTTTT. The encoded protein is CASSLFGVNEKLFF.

The CDR3 reads CSANREGRIYEQYF. The CDR3 nucleotides are TGCAGTGCCAATCGAGAGGGGCGCATCTACGAGCAGTACTTC. The genes are TRBV20-1 and TRBJ2-4, with D perhaps given as TRBD1 or TRBD2 (5 bases each). The DNA end is more similar to TRBJ2-7, so the J call may be wrong. Germline V gene sequence: CDR1 DFQATT, CDR2 SNEGSKA (reference sequence). This CDR3 contains 14 residues.